These 27 T cell receptor beta chains share one sample of origin, sequenced in a study of OX40 agonist ivuxolimab in advanced cancers. Method: immunoSEQ multiplex PCR; TCRdb's copy keeps in-frame clones and lacks some. The sample includes 40,000 to 50,000 clones, approximately 80% of them seen just once. The sequencing here drew on CD4+ or CD8+ T cells sorted from blood, taken in a trial of the OX40 agonist ivuxolimab. Source of these receptors: an adult with an advanced solid tumor such as melanoma, head and neck, liver or kidney cancer.

The chain employs TRBV7-2 and TRBJ2-7; 16 nucleotides match TRBD2. CDR3 length: 16 residues. Germline assignment: CDR1 SGHTA and CDR2 FQGNSA. Trimming at V came to 4 bases and at J to 4 bases, leaving 4 bases not matched to a gene. CDR3 region: CASSWGLAGGVYEQYF. The DNA for the CDR3 is TGTGCCAGCAGCTGGGGACTAGCGGGGGGGGTATACGAGCAGTACTTC.

In its sample, this clone was seen once. The chain couples TRBV5-6 to TRBJ2-1; a weak D match, TRBD2 (6 bases). The V and J ends lost 5 bases and 10 bases respectively, with 19 bases between them. CDR1 SGHDT and CDR2 YYEEEE come from the germline V gene. The CDR3 totals 14 residues. The CDR3 region is CASSKTGTANEQFF. Written as DNA, the CDR3 is TGTGCCAGCAGTAAAACCGGGACTGCTAACGAGCAGTTCTTC.

The CDR3 region is CASSEDTNTEAFF. The CDR3 region has the DNA TGTGCCAGCAGCGAGGACACGAACACTGAAGCTTTCTTT. The chain carries TRBV7-6 and TRBJ1-1, with a tentative D call TRBD1 (5 bases). Germline CDR1 is SGHVS and CDR2 is FNYEAQ. This CDR3 contains 13 residues. V lost 5 bases and J lost 1, with 8 bases in between. Filled out from reference TRBV7-6 and TRBJ1-1, the complete variable domain reads GAGVSQSPRYKVTKRGQDVALRCDPISGHVSLYWYRQALGQGPEFLTYFNYEAQQDKSGLPNDRFSAERPEGSISTLTIQRTEQRDSAMYRCASSEDTNTEAFFGQGTRLTVV.

This chain uses TRBV19 with TRBJ2-2, with D possibly matching TRBD2 (5 bases). Germline V gene sequence: CDR1 LNHDA, CDR2 SQIVND (reference sequence). The CDR3 extends over 14 amino acids. The V end lost 3 bases, the J end lost 6 bases, and 11 bases lay between the germline ends. CDR3 DNA sequence: TGTGCCAGTAGTATCTCATCCGGGGCCGGGGAGCTGTTTTTT. As protein: CASSISSGAGELFF.

The chain carries TRBV7-2 and TRBJ2-7, with D tentatively TRBD1 (6 bases). Germline CDR1 reads SGHTA; CDR2 reads FQGNSA. The CDR3 has 14 residues. The germline V and J ends were trimmed by 3 bases and 5 bases, with 14 bases remaining between them. In DNA, the CDR3 is TGTGCCAGCAGCTTGGAACAGGGAAGAGACGAGCAGTACTTC. Translation gives CASSLEQGRDEQYF. Full variable domain (missing parts from reference TRBV7-2 and TRBJ2-7): GAGVSQSPSNKVTEKGKDVELRCDPISGHTALYWYRQSLGQGLEFLIYFQGNSAPDKSGLPSDRFSAERTGGSVSTLTIQRTQQEDSAVYLCASSLEQGRDEQYFGPGTRLTVT.

This clone was found once. The V gene is TRBV2, the J gene TRBJ1-2, with D unclear. The CDR3 totals 11 residues. Germline CDR1 reads SNHLY; CDR2 reads FYNNEI. V lost 7 bases to trimming and J lost 2 bases, with 5 bases between them. This CDR3 reads CASKENYGYTF. The CDR3 coding sequence is TGTGCCAGCAAAGAAAACTATGGCTACACCTTC.

This clone was found once. This chain uses TRBV25-1 with TRBJ1-5; D gene ambiguous. Trimming removed 8 bases from V and 5 bases from J, with 13 bases in between. There are 13 residues in the CDR3. CDR1 and CDR2 (germline): MGHDK, SYGVNS. The CDR3 DNA reads as TGTGCCAGCCAGCTAAATTGGGATCAGCCCCAGCATTTT. This translates into CASQLNWDQPQHF.

In its sample, this clone was seen once. V usage is TRBV4-2 and J usage is TRBJ2-5; either TRBD1 or TRBD2 may supply D (7 bases each). The length of the CDR3 is 16 residues. V was cut by 4 bases and J by 5 bases, with 20 bases left in between. Germline loops: CDR1 LGHNA, CDR2 YNFKEQ. CDR3 protein: CASSRIRGGGGETQYF. CDR3 in DNA: TGTGCCAGCAGCCGCATCAGGGGGGGAGGAGGGGAGACCCAGTACTTC.

The V gene is TRBV4-1, the J gene TRBJ2-5, with 10 positions matching TRBD2. The CDR3 runs to 18 residues. Germline CDR1 MGHRA, CDR2 YSYEKL. The V segment lost 0 bases and the J segment 4 bases; nucleotides outside the gene matches: 11. The CDR3: CASSQEGQRGGTGETQYF. Here the CDR3 DNA reads TGCGCCAGCAGCCAAGAAGGCCAGCGGGGGGGTACGGGAGAGACCCAGTACTTC.

The V call is TRBV19, the J call TRBJ2-4; D possibly corresponds to TRBD2 (5 bases). CDR3 size: 14 residues. Between the trimmed V and J ends, which lost 10 bases and 4 bases, there was a span of 17 bases. Germline lookup yields CDR1 LNHDA and CDR2 SQIVND (reference sequence). Here the CDR3 DNA reads TGTGCCACCCAAGCCGTCGGGGAGAAAAACATTCAGTACTTC. It encodes CATQAVGEKNIQYF.

This sequence joins TRBV2 and TRBJ2-1, with 8 positions matching TRBD1. Germline V lookup: CDR1 SNHLY, CDR2 FYNNEI. Trimming cost V 5 bases and J 7 bases; bases outside gene matches: 13. The CDR3 length is 16 residues. The CDR3: CASSTQTGAVGNEQFF. The CDR3 bases are TGTGCCAGCAGTACCCAGACAGGGGCTGTCGGGAATGAGCAGTTCTTC.

V gene TRBV5-4 combines with J gene TRBJ2-3; 7 bases fit TRBD1. From germline, CDR1 is SGHNT and CDR2 YYREEE (reference sequence). The CDR3 sequence is 17 residues long. The junction had 16 bases not matched to a gene; V was cut back by 3 bases and J by 6 bases. The CDR3 coding sequence is TGTGCCAGCAGCTCCCTGGGAGTAGGGACAGATGGGGATACGCAGTATTTT. Its translation: CASSSLGVGTDGDTQYF.

This clone occurred a few times. An end of the junction does not agree with germline; a read error may underlie this. This sequence joins TRBV15 and TRBJ1-1, with a possible D match to TRBD1 (5 bases). Germline V gives CDR1 LNHNV, CDR2 YYDKDF (reference sequence). The CDR3 runs to 14 residues. This CDR3 reads CATSRDAGNAEAFF. The CDR3 DNA reads TGTGCCACCAGCAGAGATGCAGGGAACGCTGAAGCTTTCTTT.

The chain joins TRBV5-5 to TRBJ1-2, with 12 bases lining up with TRBD1. V trimming: 5 bases; J trimming: 7 bases; junction bases outside the gene matches: 6. The CDR3 has 14 amino acids. The germline V gene has CDR1 SGHKS and CDR2 YYEKEE (reference sequence). The CDR3 sequence is CASSPGQGASGYTF. The CDR3 bases are TGTGCCAGCAGTCCGGGACAGGGGGCAAGTGGCTACACCTTC.

This clone was picked up one time. The V and J genes are TRBV30 and TRBJ2-6; 7 bases map to TRBD2. Germline CDR1 GTSNPN, CDR2 SVGIG (reference sequence). The CDR3 consists of 16 residues. The junction had 11 bases not matched to a gene; V was cut back by 5 bases and J by 4 bases. CDR3 amino acids: CAWAGRATTGANVLTF. The CDR3 DNA sequence: TGTGCCTGGGCGGGGAGGGCCACGACCGGGGCCAACGTCCTGACTTTC.

V usage is TRBV7-6 and J usage is TRBJ2-1; D possibly corresponds to TRBD2 (6 bases). Trimming removed 4 bases from V and 0 bases from J, with 13 bases in between. Looked up from germline, CDR1 is SGHVS and CDR2 is FNYEAQ. This CDR3 region has 16 residues. The CDR3 DNA reads TGTGCCAGCAGCTCAGCCCTAGCGAGCTCCTACAATGAGCAGTTCTTC. Translating it yields CASSSALASSYNEQFF.

This sequence joins TRBV6-1 and TRBJ2-1, with D perhaps matching TRBD1 (5 bases). In germline, CDR1 is MNHNS, CDR2 SASEGT. This CDR3 spans 15 amino acids. With 6 bases removed from V and 0 bases from J, the gap between germline ends came to 12 bases. The CDR3 here is CASRADRGSYNEQFF. The CDR3 region has the DNA TGTGCCAGCAGAGCCGACAGAGGCTCCTACAATGAGCAGTTCTTC.

This chain links TRBV7-2 with TRBJ2-3; D is ambiguous. The length of the CDR3 is 12 residues. Trimming pared 5 bases from V and 5 bases from J, leaving 8 bases between. Germline V gives CDR1 SGHTA, CDR2 FQGNSA. CDR3 sequence: CASSLKGDTQYF. CDR3 DNA sequence: TGTGCCAGCAGCCTAAAGGGAGATACGCAGTATTTT.

The V call is TRBV4-2, the J call TRBJ2-5, with no clear D. Germline V CDR1 and CDR2: LGHNA, YNFKEQ. V lost 1 base and J lost 0, with 9 bases in between. The CDR3 has 15 residues. The DNA for the CDR3 is TGTGCCAGCAGCCAAGGCGGAATACACCAAGAGACCCAGTACTTC. Amino acid sequence: CASSQGGIHQETQYF.

This clone showed up just a few times. This chain uses TRBV30 with TRBJ1-1, with 7 bases identical to TRBD1. V shed 3 bases, J shed 12 bases, and the junction held 10 bases outside the gene matches. The CDR3 totals 12 residues. Germline assignment: CDR1 GTSNPN and CDR2 SVGIG (reference sequence). This CDR3 is CAWRGDSLIPFF. The CDR3 DNA is TGTGCCTGGAGGGGGGACAGCCTTATTCCTTTCTTT.

The gene calls are TRBV30 and TRBJ1-5; D might be TRBD1 (5 bases). Trimming took off 3 bases at V and 5 bases at J, with 8 bases between the two ends. This CDR3 spans 12 amino acids. Germline assignment: CDR1 GTSNPN and CDR2 SVGIG (reference sequence). The CDR3 reads CAWRRGDQPQHF. The CDR3 DNA reads TGTGCCTGGAGGCGAGGGGATCAGCCCCAGCATTTT.

The rearrangement joins TRBV29-1 to TRBJ1-1; unclear D gene. V was shortened by 4 bases and J by 4 bases, with 13 bases between the two germline ends. CDR3 length equals 13 residues. Per germline, CDR1 SQVTM and CDR2 ANQGSEA. The CDR3 nucleotides are TGCAGCGTTGTACGGTGGGTGGGCACTGAAGCTTTCTTT. Its translation: CSVVRWVGTEAFF. The full variable domain, with the rest looked up from reference TRBV29-1 and TRBJ1-1, is SAVISQKPSRDICQRGTSLTIQCQVDSQVTMMFWYRQQPGQSLTLIATANQGSEATYESGFVIDKFPISRPNLTFSTLTVSNMSPEDSSIYLCSVVRWVGTEAFFGQGTRLTVV.

This clone was observed a handful of times. The genes are TRBV5-8 and TRBJ1-2; D ambiguous. The germline V and J ends were trimmed by 0 bases and 8 bases, with 11 bases remaining between them. CDR3 length: 13 residues. Germline V gene lookup returns CDR1 SGHTS and CDR2 YDEGEE. In DNA, the CDR3 is TGTGCCAGCAGCTTGGGGCTCAGGTGGGGCTACACCTTC. Encoded protein: CASSLGLRWGYTF. The entire variable domain, with the rest obtained from reference TRBV5-8 and TRBJ1-2, is as follows: EAGVTQSPTHLIKTRGQQATLRCSPISGHTSVYWYQQALGLGLQFLLWYDEGEERNRGNFPPRFSGRQFPNYSSELNVNALELEDSALYLCASSLGLRWGYTFGSGTRLTVV.

The rearrangement joins TRBV5-1 to TRBJ2-7; D gene unclear. The CDR3 is 14 residues long. Germline V CDR1 and CDR2: SGHRS, YFSETQ. Trimming took off 0 bases at V and 7 bases at J, with 14 bases between the two ends. In nucleotides, the CDR3 is TGCGCCAGCAGCTTGGGGGCATCTGGCCTGGAGCAGTACTTC. Translated, it gives CASSLGASGLEQYF.

This chain links TRBV7-9 with TRBJ2-1; unclear D gene. Deletions cut 5 bases from V and 8 bases from J, with 13 bases between. In germline, CDR1 is SEHNR, CDR2 FQNEAQ (reference sequence). The CDR3 loop spans 13 amino acids. The chain's CDR3 is CASSEPHTDEQFF. The CDR3 DNA reads TGTGCCAGCAGCGAACCCCATACGGATGAGCAGTTCTTC.

V is TRBV5-4 and J is TRBJ1-2; weak D call: TRBD1 (6 bases). Germline assignment: CDR1 SGHNT and CDR2 YYREEE (reference sequence). CDR3 length equals 15 residues. Trimming cost V 4 bases and J 4 bases, with 17 bases left between them. The CDR3 DNA reads TGTGCCAGCAGCACACCTGAACAGGGAGGCTATGGCTACACCTTC. As protein: CASSTPEQGGYGYTF.

The gene calls are TRBV9 and TRBJ2-3, with 7 nucleotides matching TRBD2. The CDR3 extends over 17 amino acids. The junction had 13 bases not matched to a gene; V was cut back by 2 bases and J by 4 bases. Germline loops: CDR1 SGDLS, CDR2 YYNGEE. Written as DNA, the CDR3 is TGTGCCAGCAGCGTTGAGACTAGCACATCCCGAGCAGATACGCAGTATTTT. This encodes CASSVETSTSRADTQYF. Drawing the rest from reference TRBV9 and TRBJ2-3, the complete variable domain is DSGVTQTPKHLITATGQRVTLRCSPRSGDLSVYWYQQSLDQGLQFLIQYYNGEERAKGNILERFSAQQFPDLHSELNLSSLELGDSALYFCASSVETSTSRADTQYFGPGTRLTVL.